These 15 T cell receptor beta chains share one sample of origin, sequenced in a study of OX40 agonist ivuxolimab in advanced cancers. Measured with immunoSEQ multiplex PCR; TCRdb has only the in-frame clones, and not every one. The sample lists about 44,000 clones, 65% to 85% occurring once. The material sequenced was CD4+ or CD8+ T cells sorted from blood, taken in a trial of the OX40 agonist ivuxolimab. The receptors were sampled from an adult with an advanced solid tumor such as melanoma, head and neck, liver or kidney cancer.

CDR3 sequence: CASSVSWGTEAFF. The CDR3 DNA is TGTGCCAGCAGCGTAAGCTGGGGCACTGAAGCTTTCTTT. V gene TRBV7-3 combines with J gene TRBJ1-1; D not resolved. Germline-derived CDR1 and CDR2 are SGHTA and FQGTGA. CDR3 length: 13 amino acids. V shed 5 bases and J shed 4 bases, with 11 bases lying between them.

V is TRBV21-1 and J is TRBJ2-7. TRBV21-1 is a documented pseudogene. The CDR3 runs 12 residues. The CDR3 here is CASSKVRREQYF. The CDR3 region has the DNA TGTGCCAGCAGCAAAGTGAGAAGGGAGCAGTACTTC.

The rearrangement joins TRBV7-6 to TRBJ1-1; 9 bases are a match to TRBD1. Germline loops: CDR1 SGHVS, CDR2 FNYEAQ. V lost 5 bases, J lost 0 bases, and 7 bases stayed unmatched. This CDR3 is 16 amino acids long. This chain's CDR3 is CASSRRTGALNTEAFF. For the CDR3, the DNA is TGTGCCAGCAGCCGACGGACAGGGGCTCTGAACACTGAAGCTTTCTTT.

The genes are TRBV30 and TRBJ1-2; no reliable D call. The CDR3 has 13 amino acids. Germline V gene data show CDR1 as GTSNPN and CDR2 as SVGIG (reference sequence). V gave up 0 bases and J gave up 4 bases, with 9 bases separating them. CDR3 in DNA: TGTGCCTGGAGTGTAAGGAGGAGCTATGGCTACACCTTC. It yields the protein CAWSVRRSYGYTF.

The gene calls are TRBV6-1 and TRBJ2-7; a possible D gene is TRBD1 (5 bases). The CDR3 is 13 residues long. The germline V gene has CDR1 MNHNS and CDR2 SASEGT. V was pared by 7 bases and J by 3 bases, with 13 bases between. CDR3 sequence reads: CASTSDNLYEQYF. The CDR3 coding sequence is TGTGCCAGCACCTCGGACAACCTCTACGAGCAGTACTTC.

The J gene is TRBJ2-3, the V gene TRBV7-9; D gene uncertain. The CDR3 length is 12 residues. Germline-derived CDR1 and CDR2 are SEHNR and FQNEAQ (reference sequence). V lost 5 bases and J lost 9, with 12 bases in between. CDR3 in DNA: TGTGCCAGCAGCCAAACTACAGTCACGCAGTATTTT. Translation gives CASSQTTVTQYF.

Worth noting for this clone: The junction does not match germline at one end; this may be a read error. The J gene is TRBJ2-2, the V gene TRBV5-1, with 9 bases lining up with TRBD1. Germline-derived CDR1 and CDR2 are SGHRS and YFSETQ. The CDR3 consists of 16 residues. This CDR3 reads CAGSLRGQGDTGELFF. The CDR3 region has the DNA TGCGCCGGCAGCTTAAGGGGACAGGGCGACACCGGGGAGCTGTTTTTT.

The J gene is TRBJ2-1, the V gene TRBV5-8, with TRBD2 as a possible D gene (5 bases). There are 15 residues in the CDR3. In germline, CDR1 is SGHTS, CDR2 YDEGEE. The ends were cut back, 2 bases at V and 0 bases at J, with 9 bases in the middle. The CDR3 is CASSFRGISYNEQFF. DNA for the CDR3: TGTGCCAGCAGCTTCCGGGGAATCTCCTACAATGAGCAGTTCTTC.

In its sample, this clone was seen a few times. This sequence joins TRBV28 and TRBJ1-5, with D unclear. Germline V lookup: CDR1 MDHEN, CDR2 SYDVKM. Trimming took 10 bases from V and 8 from J, leaving 15 bases between them. The CDR3 loop spans 12 amino acids. The CDR3 sequence: CANLRLREPQHF. CDR3 nucleotide sequence: TGTGCCAACCTCCGTCTTCGGGAGCCCCAGCATTTT.

This rearrangement joins TRBV28 to TRBJ2-2; D unresolved. This CDR3 comprises 11 residues. Looked up from germline, CDR1 is MDHEN and CDR2 is SYDVKM. V was pared by 6 bases and J by 3 bases, with 2 bases between. In DNA form, the CDR3 reads TGTGCCAGCAGGGACACCGGGGAGCTGTTTTTT. This encodes CASRDTGELFF.

The genes are TRBV30 and TRBJ1-5; D gene ambiguous. Trimming left V 0 bases short and J 5 bases short, with 11 bases between. The CDR3 consists of 14 residues. Germline V lookup: CDR1 GTSNPN, CDR2 SVGIG (reference sequence). Written as DNA, the CDR3 is TGTGCCTGGAGTGTAAGGCGTGGCGATCAGCCCCAGCATTTT. Translated, it gives CAWSVRRGDQPQHF.

The table lists this clone with a few counts. The chain employs TRBV6-5 and TRBJ2-1, with D possibly TRBD2 on 5 matching bases. This CDR3 is 15 amino acids long. V dropped 2 bases and J dropped 9 bases, with 17 bases sitting between them. Germline values: CDR1 MNHEY, CDR2 SVGAGI. This CDR3 is CASSYIFSTSAEQFF. The DNA for the CDR3 is TGTGCCAGCAGTTACATCTTTAGTACTAGTGCTGAGCAGTTCTTC.

The chain has TRBV10-3 and TRBJ1-5; 8 bases match TRBD1. The length of the CDR3 is 13 residues. Trimming cost V 6 bases and J 7 bases; bases outside gene matches: 5. Germline V gene sequence: CDR1 ENHRY, CDR2 SYGVKD. The CDR3 reads CAIRKDRAQPQHF. In nucleotides, the CDR3 is TGTGCCATCAGGAAGGACAGGGCCCAGCCCCAGCATTTT.

The J gene is TRBJ1-6, the V gene TRBV30, with 7 bases aligning to TRBD1. Germline V gene lookup returns CDR1 GTSNPN and CDR2 SVGIG (reference sequence). This CDR3 is built from 14 residues. V trimming: 0 bases; J trimming: 9 bases; junction bases outside the gene matches: 5. CDR3: CAWSVPTGSSPLHF. DNA for the CDR3: TGTGCCTGGAGTGTACCGACAGGGAGTTCACCCCTCCACTTT.

The chain employs TRBV21-1 and TRBJ2-4; the table's D call TRBD2 went unverified against the DNA. TRBV21-1 is termed a pseudogene. The CDR3 length is 12 residues. This CDR3 reads CASGRAKNIQYF. DNA for the CDR3: TGTGCGAGCGGGAGAGCCAAAAACATTCAGTACTTC.